These T cell receptor beta chains were read from a single sample in a study of lymphopenia after photon versus proton radiotherapy. Some clones are missing from TCRdb's copy, which holds only in-frame ones; the method was immunoSEQ multiplex PCR. The sample holds around 150,000 clones; more than 85% are singletons and the top ten take around 5.1%. Here the sequenced sample was peripheral blood, taken from a patient treated with photon-based radiotherapy. Receptors originate from a man aged 50 or older with gastric cancer. Each CDR3 is given with its conserved first and last residue. A D gene is named only where the DNA matches it firmly. Expanded clones are given a class, and other clones once, few, many or no size at all.

D: TRBD1; V: TRBV18; size: NA; J: TRBJ1-4; CDR3: CASSPSQPGTGDEKLFF; DNA: TGTGCCAGCTCACCATCCCAACCGGGGACAGGGGATGAAAAACTGTTTTTT
D: TRBD1; V: TRBV18; size: NA; J: TRBJ1-2; CDR3: CASSGTVLDYGYTF; DNA: TGTGCCAGCTCAGGGACAGTTTTAGACTATGGCTACACCTTC
D: TRBD1; V: TRBV19; size: NA; J: TRBJ2-7; CDR3: CASSLERGPYEQYF; DNA: TGTGCCAGTAGCCTTGAGAGGGGGCCCTACGAGCAGTACTTC
D: NA; V: TRBV18; size: NA; J: TRBJ2-1; CDR3: CASSPRLAAIYNEQFF; DNA: TGTGCCAGCTCACCACGATTAGCGGCGATCTACAATGAGCAGTTCTTC
D: NA; V: TRBV11-2; size: NA; J: TRBJ2-7; CDR3: CASSSGLLGEQYF; DNA: TGTGCCAGCAGCTCGGGACTCCTAGGCGAGCAGTACTTC
D: NA; V: TRBV28; size: NA; J: TRBJ1-3; CDR3: CASSLVVGLRGPGNTIYF; DNA: TGTGCCAGCAGTTTAGTGGTCGGTCTCCGAGGGCCTGGAAACACCATATATTTT
D: NA; V: TRBV19; size: NA; J: TRBJ1-1; CDR3: CASSIDVSERNTEAFF; DNA: TGTGCCAGTAGTATAGATGTTTCCGAGAGGAACACTGAAGCTTTCTTT
D: NA; V: TRBV27; size: NA; J: TRBJ2-7; CDR3: CASSLAGLDEQYF; DNA: TGTGCCAGCAGTTTGGCCGGGTTGGACGAGCAGTACTTC
D: NA; V: TRBV6-5; size: few; J: TRBJ1-1; CDR3: CASSHPQGTEAFF; DNA: TGTGCCAGCAGTCACCCGCAGGGGACTGAAGCTTTCTTT
D: NA; V: TRBV7-2; size: NA; J: TRBJ2-3; CDR3: CASSFSQVQYF; DNA: TGTGCCAGCAGCTTTTCACAGGTGCAGTATTTT
D: NA; V: TRBV11-3; size: NA; J: TRBJ2-1; CDR3: CASSPGGRGSYNEQFF; DNA: TGTGCCAGCAGCCCCGGAGGGAGGGGGTCCTACAATGAGCAGTTCTTC
D: NA; V: TRBV2; size: NA; J: TRBJ2-7; CDR3: CASEIGRLLPEQYF; DNA: TGTGCCAGCGAAATCGGGCGCCTCCTCCCCGAGCAGTACTTC
D: TRBD2; V: TRBV7-3; size: NA; J: TRBJ2-1; CDR3: CASSLIAGGPGNEQFF; DNA: TGTGCCAGCAGCTTGATTGCGGGAGGGCCGGGTAATGAGCAGTTCTTC
D: NA; V: TRBV4-2; size: NA; J: TRBJ2-7; CDR3: CASSQVGQPYEQYF; DNA: TGTGCCAGCAGCCAAGTGGGGCAGCCCTACGAGCAGTACTTC
D: TRBD1; V: TRBV5-1; size: NA; J: TRBJ2-7; CDR3: CASSPGQPRYEQYF; DNA: TGCGCCAGCAGCCCGGGACAGCCCCGCTACGAGCAGTACTTC
D: NA; V: TRBV5-4; size: NA; J: TRBJ2-3; CDR3: CASSLASVRPTSTDTQYF; DNA: TGTGCCAGCAGTCTGGCTAGCGTGAGACCTACTAGCACAGATACGCAGTATTTT
D: TRBD1; V: TRBV29-1; size: NA; J: TRBJ1-1; CDR3: CSVVTGGLIMNTEAFF; DNA: TGCAGCGTTGTAACAGGGGGCCTTATAATGAACACTGAAGCTTTCTTT
D: TRBD1; V: TRBV19; size: NA; J: TRBJ2-1; CDR3: CASSSNRGQYNEQFF; DNA: TGTGCCAGTAGTAGCAACAGGGGGCAATACAATGAGCAGTTCTTC